This TCR beta chain was retrieved from a study of CD8+CD57+ T cells in acquired aplastic anemia. Overall study context: Recorded DNA amounts for sorted CD4+ and CD8+ cells had an average of 3.2 ug.

The CDR3 has 14 amino acids. CDR1 SEHNR and CDR2 FQNEAQ come from the germline V gene (reference sequence). With 5 bases removed from V and 8 bases from J, the gap between germline ends came to 15 bases. Notes on the study in general: Patients and controls shared around 30 CD8+ CDR3 sequences. For CD8+ Simpson's diversity, patients and controls showed no significant difference.

Genomic DNA served as template for TCR beta VDJ and CDR3 profiling. One entry per CDR3 protein, called by TCRdb with MiXCR from the reads. The table records some 150,000 distinct CDR3 sequences, less than 60% of them present only once. Previously, flow cytometry had revealed CD8+CD57+ cell expansion in the patients chosen for sequencing. Patients had undergone no therapy by the time their blood was sampled. This clonotype was recorded at least ten times. Its antigen is unknown. The TCR originated in a human donor with aplastic anemia. The sample was sorted CD4+, CD8+, or CD8+CD57+ T cells (not recorded which) from PBMCs. The V call is TRBV7-9, the J call TRBJ2-2, with D perhaps assigned TRBD1 or TRBD2 (5 bases each). The CDR3 bases are TGTGCCAGCAGCCCACCCTCAGGGAGAGGGGAGCTGTTTTTT. It specifies CASSPPSGRGELFF.